Included here is one TCR beta chain sequence, with context. Reverse transcription of roughly 0.45 to 1 ug RNA was performed with random hexamers. MiXCR, applied by TCRdb to the immunoSEQ multiplex PCR reads, yields one record per CDR3 protein. Seen here are 84,000 or so distinct CDR3 sequences, about 95% observed once, and the top ten hold about 0.39%. These data are taken from a study of CD8 T cells in Susac syndrome. Between the trimmed V and J ends, which lost 7 bases and 9 bases, there was a span of 19 bases. CDR1 SQVTM and CDR2 ANQGSEA come from the germline V gene. The CDR3 loop spans 13 amino acids.

The V and J genes are TRBV29-1 and TRBJ2-1; D is undetermined. The clonotype originates from a human donor with Susac syndrome. The sample consisted of CD8+ T cells from PBMCs. CDR3 loop: CSGWPKVETEQFF. In nucleotides, the CDR3 is TGCAGCGGATGGCCTAAGGTTGAGACTGAGCAGTTCTTC.